Listed below are T cell receptor beta chains from one sample, sequenced in a study of shared clonotypes between healthy human individuals. Profiling relied on immunoSEQ multiplex PCR, and the TCRdb table lists in-frame clones only, not all of them. The sample carries about 2.1 million clones, about 93% recorded once. Sequences were obtained from naive CD8+ T cells from PBMCs. The origin of the receptors is a young man in good health. Some clones in this sample may be carry-over from other donors' samples. The CDR3 runs from the conserved cysteine through the conserved F or W. The D gene is left open where the match is weak. Clone size is not always given. Where it is, it says once, few, many or a class for expanded clones.

16	.	TRBD1	TRBV6-6	TRBJ1-1	CASSYGQAMLNTEAFF	TGTGCCAGCAGTTACGGACAGGCCATGTTGAACACTGAAGCTTTCTTT
16	.	TRBD2	TRBV7-2	TRBJ2-1	CASSFGGRIVNNEQFF	TGTGCCAGCAGCTTCGGCGGGAGGATAGTAAACAATGAGCAGTTCTTC
17	.	.	TRBV9	TRBJ1-1	CASSPDGGSRPNTEAFF	TGTGCCAGCAGCCCCGACGGGGGATCGCGTCCCAACACTGAAGCTTTCTTT
13	.	.	TRBV7-6	TRBJ1-5	CASSLGGYQPQHF	TGTGCCAGCAGCTTGGGGGGATATCAGCCCCAGCATTTT
15	.	TRBD1	TRBV9	TRBJ1-5	CASSVGDRPNQPQHF	TGTGCCAGCAGCGTCGGGGACAGGCCCAATCAGCCCCAGCATTTT
16	once	.	TRBV27	TRBJ1-4	CASATKDRPHNEKLFF	TGTGCCAGCGCGACAAAGGACCGACCCCATAATGAAAAACTGTTTTTT
15	.	TRBD1	TRBV18	TRBJ2-7	CASSRDRDRTYEQYF	TGTGCCAGCTCAAGGGACAGGGATAGAACCTACGAGCAGTACTTC
13	once	.	TRBV10-2	TRBJ1-5	CASSQHSNQPQHF	TGCGCCAGCAGCCAACATAGCAATCAGCCCCAGCATTTT
16	.	TRBD2	TRBV27	TRBJ2-7	CASSLHAGGSSYEQYF	TGTGCCAGCAGTTTACACGCGGGAGGGAGTTCCTACGAGCAGTACTTC
14	.	TRBD1	TRBV11-3	TRBJ2-2	CASSWGQYTGELFF	TGTGCCAGCAGCTGGGGACAGTACACCGGGGAGCTGTTTTTT
16	.	TRBD2	TRBV11-2	TRBJ2-3	CASSSSGRPYTDTQYF	TGTGCCAGCAGCTCCAGCGGGAGGCCTTACACAGATACGCAGTATTTT
14	once	.	TRBV15	TRBJ2-7	CATSWGGNSYEQYF	TGTGCCACCTCGTGGGGCGGGAACTCCTACGAGCAGTACTTC
15	.	.	TRBV27	TRBJ2-7	CASSSPGQLSYEQYF	TGTGCCAGCAGTTCCCCTGGACAGCTCTCCTACGAGCAGTACTTC
15	.	TRBD2	TRBV29-1	TRBJ2-7	CSVEDPTSGRYEQYF	TGCAGCGTTGAAGACCCGACTAGCGGGAGGTACGAGCAGTACTTC
13	few	.	TRBV7-9	TRBJ1-1	CASSLGEYTEAFF	TGTGCCAGCAGCTTAGGCGAGTACACTGAAGCTTTCTTT
14	once	.	TRBV21-1	TRBJ2-7	CASSNNYSSYEQYF	TGTGCCAGCAGCAATAATTACAGCTCCTACGAGCAGTACTTC
14	.	.	TRBV27	TRBJ2-7	CASSWAVRSYEQYF	TGTGCCAGCAGTTGGGCAGTCCGCTCCTACGAGCAGTACTTC
15	.	.	TRBV7-9	TRBJ2-7	CASSSPNRAPSEQYF	TGTGCCAGCAGCTCTCCCAACAGGGCCCCCTCCGAGCAGTACTTC
13	.	TRBD1	TRBV15	TRBJ1-2	CATSMDRAVGYTF	TGTGCCACCAGTATGGACAGGGCCGTTGGCTACACCTTC
10	.	.	TRBV7-9	TRBJ2-1	CASSPWEQFF	TGTGCCAGCAGCCCCTGGGAGCAGTTCTTC
16	.	.	TRBV9	TRBJ2-2	CASSRPGKENTGELFF	TGTGCCAGCAGCCGGCCGGGGAAAGAGAACACCGGGGAGCTGTTTTTT
14	.	.	TRBV28	TRBJ1-2	CASTTIQGNYGYTF	TGTGCCAGCACCACAATACAGGGAAACTATGGCTACACCTTC
16	.	TRBD1	TRBV27	TRBJ2-7	CASSPSAGQGLYEQYF	TGTGCCAGCAGCCCAAGTGCGGGACAGGGCCTCTACGAGCAGTACTTC
18	.	TRBD2	TRBV4-3	TRBJ2-1	CASSPDHQREGRGGEQFF	TGCGCCAGCAGCCCAGACCATCAGCGGGAGGGCCGGGGGGGTGAGCAGTTCTTC
14	once	.	TRBV2	TRBJ1-2	CASSETSGAYGYTF	TGTGCCAGCAGTGAAACATCTGGCGCGTACGGCTACACCTTC
13	few	.	TRBV27	TRBJ1-4	CASTKGGSEKLFF	TGTGCCAGCACCAAGGGAGGCTCTGAAAAACTGTTTTTT
15	.	.	TRBV4-1	TRBJ2-5	CASSPGRGEPRWQYF	TGCGCCAGCAGCCCCGGAAGGGGGGAGCCCCGGTGGCAGTACTTC
15	once	.	TRBV2	TRBJ2-7	CASSGVRDTPYEQYF	TGTGCCAGCAGCGGGGTCCGGGACACTCCCTACGAGCAGTACTTC
17	.	TRBD1	TRBV2	TRBJ1-1	CASSVPPTGTANTEAFF	TGTGCCAGCAGTGTACCCCCGACCGGGACAGCGAACACTGAAGCTTTCTTT
12	.	.	TRBV5-1	TRBJ1-1	CASSLGDREAFF	TGCGCCAGCAGCTTGGGGGATAGGGAAGCTTTCTTT
18	.	TRBD2	TRBV10-3	TRBJ2-1	CAIRQGLGALGRDNEQFF	TGTGCCATCAGGCAAGGACTAGGCGCTTTGGGGAGGGACAATGAGCAGTTCTTC
15	once	.	TRBV5-1	TRBJ1-1	CASSPTGSRNTEAFF	TGCGCCAGCAGCCCTACCGGATCTCGGAACACTGAAGCTTTCTTT
12	.	TRBD2	TRBV5-6	TRBJ2-1	CASSLSGKEQFF	TGTGCCAGCAGTTTGAGCGGGAAGGAGCAGTTCTTC
14	few	.	TRBV7-9	TRBJ1-4	CASSPTGPNEKLFF	TGTGCCAGCAGCCCCACAGGGCCTAATGAAAAACTGTTTTTT
12	.	.	TRBV4-1	TRBJ2-7	CASSQPPLEQYF	TGCGCCAGCAGCCAGCCACCGCTCGAGCAGTACTTC
15	once	.	TRBV6-5	TRBJ1-4	CATRARGTTNEKLFF	TGTGCCACGAGAGCTAGGGGGACAACTAATGAAAAACTGTTTTTT
14	.	.	TRBV4-1	TRBJ2-5	CASSAPGRQETQYF	TGCGCCAGCAGCGCCCCGGGTAGACAAGAGACCCAGTACTTC
12	.	.	TRBV7-6	TRBJ2-1	CASSPGYNEQFF	TGTGCCAGCAGCCCCGGCTACAATGAGCAGTTCTTC
15	.	.	TRBV2	TRBJ1-2	CASSEIPTANYGYTF	TGTGCCAGCAGTGAAATCCCGACGGCAAACTATGGCTACACCTTC
16	.	.	TRBV27	TRBJ2-6	CASSPGQPSGANVLTF	TGTGCCAGCAGTCCCGGACAGCCATCTGGGGCCAACGTCCTGACTTTC
16	.	TRBD2	TRBV6-4	TRBJ2-6	CASSDREGSGANVLTF	TGTGCCAGCAGTGACCGGGAGGGATCTGGGGCCAACGTCCTGACTTTC
15	.	TRBD1	TRBV28	TRBJ1-4	CASSSTDREVEKLFF	TGTGCCAGCAGTTCCACTGACAGGGAGGTTGAAAAACTGTTTTTT
13	.	.	TRBV28	TRBJ2-1	CASSLPKDNEQFF	TGTGCCAGCAGTTTGCCTAAAGACAATGAGCAGTTCTTC
14	.	.	TRBV15	TRBJ2-5	CATSIRTDQETQYF	TGTGCCACCAGCATTCGGACAGATCAAGAGACCCAGTACTTC
14	.	.	TRBV28	TRBJ2-7	CASSFLADLYEQYF	TGTGCCAGCAGTTTCTTAGCGGACCTTTACGAGCAGTACTTC
17	.	.	TRBV28	TRBJ1-2	CASSLRGAGSRHYGYTF	TGTGCCAGCAGTTTACGTGGGGCAGGGAGCCGGCACTATGGCTACACCTTC
12	.	.	TRBV27	TRBJ2-7	CASSQTTYEQYF	TGTGCCAGCAGTCAGACCACCTACGAGCAGTACTTC
15	.	.	TRBV30	TRBJ2-3	CAWSLTRRGGDTQYF	TGTGCCTGGAGCCTGACTAGACGGGGCGGAGATACGCAGTATTTT
12	.	.	TRBV7-9	TRBJ1-1	CASSFGTDWAFF	TGTGCCAGCAGCTTCGGGACGGATTGGGCTTTCTTT
15	.	.	TRBV7-2	TRBJ2-7	CASSSGAGWFYEQYF	TGTGCCAGCAGCTCCGGGGCAGGTTGGTTCTACGAGCAGTACTTC
15	once	.	TRBV9	TRBJ1-1	CASSQEGQMNTEAFF	TGTGCCAGCAGCCAAGAAGGACAGATGAACACTGAAGCTTTCTTT